This TCR beta chain was captured by sequencing in a study of blood T cell repertoires in COVID-19. Study details: Spain, Italy and the United States supplied samples that represented acute and convalescent COVID-19. The cDNA or gDNA used as material had been derived from T cells, B-cell-depleted T cells, or PBMCs.

CDR1 and CDR2 (germline): MNHEY, SMNVEV (reference sequence). V gave up 5 bases and J gave up 1 base, with 27 bases separating them. This CDR3 region has 20 residues. Methods used by the authors: Reference gene primer amplification yielded estimated nucleated cell counts. The protocol was immunoSEQ multiplex PCR, while the TCRdb copy is restricted to in-frame clones and leaves out a portion. V and J calls and clone size are those listed in that table; D and trimming were worked out from the DNA. This sample yields under 40,000 clones, of which about 90% are seen a single time; 24% belongs to the top ten.

The sequenced material came from peripheral blood. V gene TRBV27 combines with J gene TRBJ2-4; a weak D match, TRBD2 (5 bases). The receptor was isolated from a man aged 50 to 59 with active or convalescent COVID-19. CDR3 region: CASSLFIQRHQKRAKNIQYF. In DNA form, the CDR3 reads TGTGCCAGCAGTCTTTTTATCCAGCGGCACCAAAAAAGGGCCAAAAACATTCAGTACTTC.